The present entry profiles one TCR beta chain with its context. Measured with immunoSEQ multiplex PCR; TCRdb has only the in-frame clones, and not every one. This table holds 15,000 to 20,000 clones, about 81% found once. This record comes from a study of blood T cell repertoires in COVID-19. The V and J ends lost 1 base and 2 bases respectively, with 11 bases between them. From germline, CDR1 is LGHNA and CDR2 YNFKEQ. The CDR3 is 15 amino acids. The receptor was derived from a man in his forties with active or convalescent COVID-19. The sample comprised peripheral blood. The chain carries TRBV4-2 and TRBJ2-5; TRBD1 might be the D (5 bases). CDR3 sequence: CASSQVPGWQETQYF. CDR3 coding DNA: TGTGCCAGCAGCCAAGTTCCAGGGTGGCAAGAGACCCAGTACTTC.